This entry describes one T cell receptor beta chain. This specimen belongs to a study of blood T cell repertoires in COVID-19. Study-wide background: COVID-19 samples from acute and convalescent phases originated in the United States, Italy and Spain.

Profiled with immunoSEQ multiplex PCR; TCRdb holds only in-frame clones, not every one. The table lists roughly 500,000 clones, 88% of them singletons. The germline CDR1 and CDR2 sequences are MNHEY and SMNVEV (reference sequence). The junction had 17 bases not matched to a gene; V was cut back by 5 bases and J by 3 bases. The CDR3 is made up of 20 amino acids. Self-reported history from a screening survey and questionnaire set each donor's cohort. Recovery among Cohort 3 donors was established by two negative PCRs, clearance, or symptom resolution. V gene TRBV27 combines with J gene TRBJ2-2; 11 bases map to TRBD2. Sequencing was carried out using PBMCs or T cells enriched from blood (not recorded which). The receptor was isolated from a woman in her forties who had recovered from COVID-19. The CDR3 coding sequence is TGTGCCAGCAGTATATGGCCTCGGAGGCTAGCGGGAGGCGACACCGGGGAGCTGTTTTTT. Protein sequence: CASSIWPRRLAGGDTGELFF.